These 24 T cell receptor beta chains were sequenced from one sample in a study of patients and donors after allogeneic stem cell transplantation. In TCRdb, the RT-PCR reads were re-called with MiXCR into one record per CDR3 protein. The sample holds 900,000 to 1,000,000 distinct CDR3 sequences, roughly 18% seen once. The sequencing sample was made of blood, either unsorted or a sorted T cell fraction (not recorded which). The receptors were gathered from a human donor who was either an allogeneic HSCT recipient or a stem cell or donor lymphocyte infusion donor (not recorded which). It is not recorded whose cells these are; they may come from a transplant donor.

This clonotype was detected only once. The gene calls are TRBV7-2 and TRBJ2-7; 15 bases line up with TRBD2. Germline CDR1 reads SGHTA; CDR2 reads FQGNSA. V lost 4 bases to trimming and J lost 5 bases; unmatched junction nucleotides: 6. This CDR3 region has 16 residues. Written as DNA, the CDR3 is TGTGCCAGCAGCTCCCCGGGGACTAGCGGGGGGCACGAGCAGTACTTC. It is translated as CASSSPGTSGGHEQYF.

In its sample, this clonotype was seen a few times. This chain joins TRBV4-3 and TRBJ2-1; the match to TRBD2 covers 10 bases. This CDR3 has 14 residues. J gave up 8 bases and V 5 bases, and 6 bases lay outside the gene matches. Germline CDR1 is LGHNA and CDR2 is YSLEER. The CDR3 region has the DNA TGCGCCAGCAGCGGAGATGGGACTAGCGATGAGCAGTTCTTC. As protein: CASSGDGTSDEQFF.

This rearrangement joins TRBV7-9 to TRBJ1-2, with D unclear. The CDR3 extends over 14 amino acids. V lost 5 bases to trimming and J lost 7 bases, with 17 bases between them. Germline V gene lookup returns CDR1 SEHNR and CDR2 FQNEAQ (reference sequence). The CDR3 region is CASSHILRSLGYTF. In nucleotides, the CDR3 is TGTGCCAGCAGCCACATCCTCAGGTCGCTTGGCTACACCTTC.

In this sample, this clonotype turned up a few times. The V gene is TRBV20-1, the J gene TRBJ2-3, with a weak D call TRBD2 (6 bases). The V gene lost 0 bases and the J gene lost 0 bases, with 19 bases spanning the gap. Germline V gene lookup returns CDR1 DFQATT and CDR2 SNEGSKA (reference sequence). The CDR3 has 18 amino acids. CDR3 protein: CSARDFGSGFPSTDTQYF. CDR3 DNA: TGCAGTGCTAGAGATTTCGGGAGTGGATTTCCTAGCACAGATACGCAGTATTTT.

The chain couples TRBV6-1 to TRBJ1-5, with TRBD1 identical over 9 bases. The V and J ends lost 2 bases and 7 bases, in that order; junction bases with no gene match: 6. The CDR3 runs to 15 residues. Germline CDR1 is MNHNS and CDR2 is SASEGT. The CDR3 loop is CASSERQGGGQPQHF. The DNA for the CDR3 is TGTGCCAGCAGTGAACGACAGGGGGGTGGACAGCCCCAGCATTTT.

This clonotype has only a few counts. CDR3 sequence (DNA): TGCGCCAGCAGCGAGGCCGCCGGTAACACCGGGGAGCTGTTTTTT. It translates to CASSEAAGNTGELFF. The chain combines TRBV5-1 with TRBJ2-2; D is unresolved. The length of the CDR3 is 15 residues. V lost 4 bases, J lost 2 bases, and 12 bases lay in between. CDR1 is SGHRS, CDR2 YFSETQ, per germline. The full variable domain, rest sourced from reference TRBV5-1 and TRBJ2-2, is KAGVTQTPRYLIKTRGQQVTLSCSPISGHRSVSWYQQTPGQGLQFLFEYFSETQRNKGNFPGRFSGRQFSNSRSEMNVSTLELGDSALYLCASSEAAGNTGELFFGEGSRLTVL.

This clonotype was seen only a few times. V is TRBV9 and J is TRBJ2-2; 11 bases are shared with TRBD2. Germline V lookup: CDR1 SGDLS, CDR2 YYNGEE. J gave up 6 bases and V 3 bases, and 10 bases lay outside the gene matches. The CDR3 consists of 17 residues. The CDR3 DNA is TGTGCCAGCAGCGCCCAATTTACTAGCGGGAGACCCGGGGAGCTGTTTTTT. Encoded protein: CASSAQFTSGRPGELFF.

This chain joins TRBV9 and TRBJ2-5, with TRBD2 identical over 12 bases. The length of the CDR3 is 16 residues. Germline V lookup: CDR1 SGDLS, CDR2 YYNGEE. V was clipped by 4 bases and J by 5 bases; unmatched bases: 9. The CDR3 is CASSPRGLAGSETQYF. The CDR3 DNA reads TGTGCCAGCAGCCCCCGAGGACTAGCGGGGAGTGAGACCCAGTACTTC.

The chain combines TRBV3-1 with TRBJ2-2; D perhaps matches TRBD2 (6 bases). CDR1 is LGHDT and CDR2 is YNNKEL in the germline V gene (reference sequence). This CDR3 is built from 13 residues. V was trimmed by 2 bases and J by 10 bases, leaving 11 bases between them. The CDR3 loop reads CASSQWRDAELFF. Here the CDR3 DNA reads TGTGCCAGCAGCCAATGGAGGGACGCGGAGCTGTTTTTT.

This clonotype was seen only a few times. This sequence joins TRBV20-1 and TRBJ1-1; the D is unclear. The CDR3 totals 13 residues. Germline CDR1 reads DFQATT; CDR2 reads SNEGSKA (reference sequence). V gave up 0 bases and J gave up 5 bases, with 10 bases separating them. CDR3 DNA sequence: TGCAGTGCTAGAGATCGGAGGAGGACTGAAGCTTTCTTT. Protein product: CSARDRRRTEAFF.

This clonotype was detected only a few times. This rearrangement joins TRBV19 to TRBJ2-3; D gene unclear. CDR3 length equals 16 residues. CDR1 is LNHDA, CDR2 SQIVND, per germline (reference sequence). V dropped 5 bases and J dropped 1 base, with 16 bases sitting between them. DNA for the CDR3: TGTGCCAGTAGTTCCACCTCGACTCTCCGCACAGATACGCAGTATTTT. Translation gives CASSSTSTLRTDTQYF.

The J gene is TRBJ1-2, the V gene TRBV5-1, with D tentatively TRBD1 (5 bases). The germline V and J ends were trimmed by 1 base and 8 bases, with 9 bases remaining between them. CDR3 size: 12 residues. The germline V gene encodes CDR1 SGHRS and CDR2 YFSETQ. The CDR3 DNA reads TGCGCCAGCAGCTTGTATGGGGACGGCTACACCTTC. Amino acids: CASSLYGDGYTF.

The chain couples TRBV6-1 to TRBJ2-3; D call uncertain. The CDR3 totals 14 residues. The germline V and J ends were trimmed by 5 bases and 6 bases, with 15 bases remaining between them. Germline V lookup: CDR1 MNHNS, CDR2 SASEGT. In DNA form, the CDR3 reads TGTGCCAGCAGTCGCGGATCCACAGTCGATACGCAGTATTTT. Translating it yields CASSRGSTVDTQYF.

This clonotype appeared a few times. This chain links TRBV2 with TRBJ2-1; D unclear. Trimming shortened V by 7 bases and J by 9 bases, and 16 bases separated the two germline ends. The CDR3 totals 13 residues. CDR1 is SNHLY, CDR2 FYNNEI, per germline. This CDR3 is CASTAERAREQFF. The CDR3 DNA reads as TGTGCCAGCACGGCGGAAAGAGCCCGTGAGCAGTTCTTC.

This clonotype occurred a few times. This chain uses TRBV27 with TRBJ2-1; the match to TRBD2 covers 8 bases. V lost 1 base, J lost 7 bases, and 9 bases stayed unmatched. Germline lookup yields CDR1 MNHEY and CDR2 SMNVEV (reference sequence). The CDR3 contains 16 residues. CDR3 DNA: TGTGCCAGCAGTTTATTAGGTCGGGGGGGGCTTAATGAGCAGTTCTTC. Encoded protein: CASSLLGRGGLNEQFF.

This clonotype has just a few counts. The chain carries TRBV11-2 and TRBJ1-6, with D maybe TRBD1 (6 bases). The CDR3 length is 15 residues. The germline V and J ends were trimmed by 5 bases and 7 bases, with 15 bases remaining between them. Germline CDR1 and CDR2: SGHAT and FQNNGV. The CDR3 DNA reads TGTGCCAGCAGCCCCCTGACAGGCCAAAATTCACCCCTCCACTTT. This sequence encodes CASSPLTGQNSPLHF.

This clonotype showed up many times. The chain recombines TRBV3-1 with TRBJ2-7, with D maybe TRBD1 (5 bases). In germline, CDR1 is LGHDT, CDR2 YNNKEL (reference sequence). The germline V and J ends were trimmed by 2 bases and 3 bases, with 5 bases remaining between them. The CDR3 is made up of 12 amino acids. The CDR3 DNA reads as TGTGCCAGCAGCCAAACAGGCTACGAGCAGTACTTC. Translated, it gives CASSQTGYEQYF.

This clonotype appeared a few times. The CDR3 sequence: CASSPWTGSTDTQYF. The CDR3 bases are TGTGCCAGCAGTCCCTGGACAGGAAGCACAGATACGCAGTATTTT. The gene calls are TRBV27 and TRBJ2-3; 7 bases match TRBD1. Germline V gene data show CDR1 as MNHEY and CDR2 as SMNVEV (reference sequence). V gave up 5 bases and J gave up 0 bases; unmatched junction bases: 5. The CDR3 has 15 amino acids.

This clonotype was recorded a few times. The chain links TRBV12-3 or TRBV12-4 to TRBJ1-1, with a possible D match to TRBD1 (6 bases). Deletions cut 8 bases from V and 6 bases from J, with 19 bases between. There are 14 residues in the CDR3. In DNA form, the CDR3 reads TGTGCCAGCCTCACGAGGGGGGGTCGGGCTGAAGCTTTCTTT. Its translation: CASLTRGGRAEAFF.

The chain combines TRBV12-3 or TRBV12-4 with TRBJ2-7; 10 nucleotides match TRBD2. CDR3 length: 14 residues. Losses at the gene ends were 6 bases for V and 6 bases for J; bases not matched to a gene: 8. CDR3 DNA: TGTGCCAGCAGCCCCCCTAGCGGGAGTGTCGAGCAGTACTTC. Translated: CASSPPSGSVEQYF.

This clonotype was seen a handful of times. This sequence joins TRBV20-1 and TRBJ2-7; no firm D call. CDR1 and CDR2 (germline): DFQATT, SNEGSKA (reference sequence). The CDR3 is made up of 11 amino acids. Trimming left V 6 bases short and J 7 bases short, with 13 bases between. As DNA, the CDR3 is TGCAGTGCGCCTAAGGCTTTGGAGCAGTACTTC. Protein: CSAPKALEQYF.

This chain connects TRBV2 to TRBJ2-3; TRBD2 matches 10 bases. Germline values: CDR1 SNHLY, CDR2 FYNNEI. This CDR3 region has 15 residues. Trimming at V came to 7 bases and at J to 4 bases, leaving 8 bases not matched to a gene. The CDR3 nucleotides read TGTGCCAGCAAGTTGCTAGCGGGAGCCCCAGATACGCAGTATTTT. Amino acids: CASKLLAGAPDTQYF.

This rearrangement joins TRBV11-3 to TRBJ2-2; D gene unclear. V was trimmed by 0 bases and J by 1 base, leaving 12 bases between them. The germline V gene has CDR1 SGHNT and CDR2 YENEEA. CDR3 length: 17 residues. DNA for the CDR3: TGTGCCAGCAGCTTAGATCATTGGGGAATGAACACCGGGGAGCTGTTTTTT. This codes for CASSLDHWGMNTGELFF.

This clonotype occurred many times. This chain joins TRBV12-3 or TRBV12-4 and TRBJ1-5; 7 positions match TRBD1. This CDR3 is 17 amino acids long. Unmatched junction bases numbered 10, after V lost 5 bases and J lost 0 bases. The CDR3 region has the DNA TGTGCCAGCAGTCCTATAAACAGACAGGGTAGCAATCAGCCCCAGCATTTT. Translating gives CASSPINRQGSNQPQHF.